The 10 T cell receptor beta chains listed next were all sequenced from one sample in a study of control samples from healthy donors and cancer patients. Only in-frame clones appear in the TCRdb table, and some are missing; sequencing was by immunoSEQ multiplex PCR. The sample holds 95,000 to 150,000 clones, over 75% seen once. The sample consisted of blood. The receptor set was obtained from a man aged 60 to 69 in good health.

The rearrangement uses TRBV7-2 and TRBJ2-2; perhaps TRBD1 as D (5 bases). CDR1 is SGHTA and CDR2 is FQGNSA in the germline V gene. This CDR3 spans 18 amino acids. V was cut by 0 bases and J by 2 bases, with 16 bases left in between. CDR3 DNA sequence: TGTGCCAGCAGCTTAGCAGCGCGTGGGGCGCTAAACACCGGGGAGCTGTTTTTT. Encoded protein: CASSLAARGALNTGELFF. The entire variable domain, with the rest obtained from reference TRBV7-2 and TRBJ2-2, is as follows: GAGVSQSPSNKVTEKGKDVELRCDPISGHTALYWYRQSLGQGLEFLIYFQGNSAPDKSGLPSDRFSAERTGGSVSTLTIQRTQQEDSAVYLCASSLAARGALNTGELFFGEGSRLTVL.

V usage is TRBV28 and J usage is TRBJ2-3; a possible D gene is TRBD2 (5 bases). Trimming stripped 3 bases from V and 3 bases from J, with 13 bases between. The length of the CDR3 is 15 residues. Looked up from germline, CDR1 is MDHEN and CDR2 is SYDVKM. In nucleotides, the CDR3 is TGTGCCAGCAGTTTCCGAGGACTTACGACAGATACGCAGTATTTT. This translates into CASSFRGLTTDTQYF.

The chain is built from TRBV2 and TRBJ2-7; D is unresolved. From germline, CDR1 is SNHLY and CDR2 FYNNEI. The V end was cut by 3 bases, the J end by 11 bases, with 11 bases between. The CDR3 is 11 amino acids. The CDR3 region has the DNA TGTGCCAGCAGTGATTTTACGTCAAAGTACTTC. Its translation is CASSDFTSKYF.

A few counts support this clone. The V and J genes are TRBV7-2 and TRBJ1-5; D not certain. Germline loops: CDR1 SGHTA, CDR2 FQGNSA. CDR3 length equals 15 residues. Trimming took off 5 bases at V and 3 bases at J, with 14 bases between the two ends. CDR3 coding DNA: TGTGCCAGCAGCCTAAGGGCGGCTAACAATCAGCCCCAGCATTTT. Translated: CASSLRAANNQPQHF.

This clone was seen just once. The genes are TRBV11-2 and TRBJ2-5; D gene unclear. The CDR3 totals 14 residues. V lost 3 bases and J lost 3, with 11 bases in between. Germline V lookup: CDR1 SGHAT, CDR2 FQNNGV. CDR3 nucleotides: TGTGCCAGCAGCTTCTCCCCACACGAAGAGACCCAGTACTTC. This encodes CASSFSPHEETQYF.

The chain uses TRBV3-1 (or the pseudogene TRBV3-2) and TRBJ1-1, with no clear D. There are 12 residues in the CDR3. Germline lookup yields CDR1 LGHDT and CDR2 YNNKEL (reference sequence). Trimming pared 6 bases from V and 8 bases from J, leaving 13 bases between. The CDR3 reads CASSRRDSEAFF. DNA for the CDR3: TGTGCCAGCAGTCGAAGAGATTCCGAAGCTTTCTTT.

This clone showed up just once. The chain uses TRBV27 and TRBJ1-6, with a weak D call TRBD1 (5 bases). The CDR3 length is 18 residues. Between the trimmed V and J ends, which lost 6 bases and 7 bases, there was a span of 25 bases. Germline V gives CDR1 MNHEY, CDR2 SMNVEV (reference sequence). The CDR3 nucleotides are TGTGCCAGCAGAAGTGGGGGACTGGCACTATCCTCAAATTCACCCCTCCACTTT. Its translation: CASRSGGLALSSNSPLHF.

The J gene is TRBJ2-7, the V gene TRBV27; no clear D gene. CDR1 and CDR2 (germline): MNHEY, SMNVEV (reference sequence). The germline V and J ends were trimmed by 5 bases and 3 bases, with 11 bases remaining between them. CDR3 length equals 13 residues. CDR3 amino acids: CASSHRPVYEQYF. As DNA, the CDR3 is TGTGCCAGCAGTCACCGACCCGTCTACGAGCAGTACTTC.

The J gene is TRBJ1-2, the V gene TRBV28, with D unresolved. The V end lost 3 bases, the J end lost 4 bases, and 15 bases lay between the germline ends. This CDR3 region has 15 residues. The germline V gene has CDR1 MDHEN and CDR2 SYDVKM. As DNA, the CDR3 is TGTGCCAGCAGTTTTTCCGCGTCAGCAGTCTATGGCTACACCTTC. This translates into CASSFSASAVYGYTF.

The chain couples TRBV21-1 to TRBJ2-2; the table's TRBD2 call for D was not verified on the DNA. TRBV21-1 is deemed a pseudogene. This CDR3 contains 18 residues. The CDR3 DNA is TGTGCCAGCAGCGCCCTGCGAAGGGAGGGGGATGGCACCGGGGAGCTGTTTTTT. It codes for CASSALRREGDGTGELFF.